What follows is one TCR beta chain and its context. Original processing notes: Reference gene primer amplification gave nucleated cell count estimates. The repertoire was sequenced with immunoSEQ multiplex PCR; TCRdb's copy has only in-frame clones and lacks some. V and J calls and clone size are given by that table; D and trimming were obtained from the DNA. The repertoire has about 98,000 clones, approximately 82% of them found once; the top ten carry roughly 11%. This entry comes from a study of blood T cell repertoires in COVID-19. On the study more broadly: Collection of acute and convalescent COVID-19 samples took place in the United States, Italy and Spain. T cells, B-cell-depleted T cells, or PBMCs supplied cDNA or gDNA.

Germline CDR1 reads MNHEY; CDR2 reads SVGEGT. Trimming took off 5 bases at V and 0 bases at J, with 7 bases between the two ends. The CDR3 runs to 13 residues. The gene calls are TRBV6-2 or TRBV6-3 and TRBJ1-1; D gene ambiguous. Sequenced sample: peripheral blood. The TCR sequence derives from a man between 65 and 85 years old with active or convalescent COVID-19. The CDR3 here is CASSPELNTEAFF. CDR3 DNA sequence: TGTGCCAGCAGTCCCGAGTTGAACACTGAAGCTTTCTTT.